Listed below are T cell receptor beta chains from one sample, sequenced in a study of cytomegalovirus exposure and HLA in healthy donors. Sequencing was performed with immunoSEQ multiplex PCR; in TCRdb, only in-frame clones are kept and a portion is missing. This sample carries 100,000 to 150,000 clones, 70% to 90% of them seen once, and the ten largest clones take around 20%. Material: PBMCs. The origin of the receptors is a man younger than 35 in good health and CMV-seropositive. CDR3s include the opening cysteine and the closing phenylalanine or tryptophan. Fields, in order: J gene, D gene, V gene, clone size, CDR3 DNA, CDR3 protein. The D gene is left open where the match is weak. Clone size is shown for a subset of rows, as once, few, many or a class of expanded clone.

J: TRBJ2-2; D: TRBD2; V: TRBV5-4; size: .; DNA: TGTGCCAGCAGCTTGGATCCCGGGCTAGCGGGGAACACCGGGGAGCTGTTTTTT; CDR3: CASSLDPGLAGNTGELFF
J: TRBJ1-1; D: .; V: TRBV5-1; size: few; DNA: TGCGCCAGCAGCTTCAACAGGGAGAACACTGAAGCTTTCTTT; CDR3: CASSFNRENTEAFF
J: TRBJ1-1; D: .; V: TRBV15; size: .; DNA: TGTGCCACCAGTTCCAGCAGGCCCTTTGAAGCTTTCTTT; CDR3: CATSSSRPFEAFF
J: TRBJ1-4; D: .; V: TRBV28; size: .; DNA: TGTGCCACCATATCAGGGGTTGAAAATGAAAAACTGTTTTTT; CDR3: CATISGVENEKLFF
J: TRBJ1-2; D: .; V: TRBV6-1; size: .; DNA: TGTGCCAGCACTACAGGTCTAAGTAATGGCTACACCTTC; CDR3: CASTTGLSNGYTF
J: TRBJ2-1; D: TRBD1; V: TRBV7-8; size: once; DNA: TGTGCCAGCAGCCTCCGGGACAGAGCCTACAATGAGCAGTTCTTC; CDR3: CASSLRDRAYNEQFF
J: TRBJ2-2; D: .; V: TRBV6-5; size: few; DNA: TGTGCCAGCAGAGCCCTCACGGGGGAGCTGTTTTTT; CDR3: CASRALTGELFF
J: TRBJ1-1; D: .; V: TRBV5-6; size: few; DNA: TGTGCCAGCAGCTTAGACAGGATGAACACTGAAGCTTTCTTT; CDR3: CASSLDRMNTEAFF
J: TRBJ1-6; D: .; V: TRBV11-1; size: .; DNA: TGTGCCAGCAGCAATAGGAGACAGAATTCACCCCTCCACTTT; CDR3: CASSNRRQNSPLHF
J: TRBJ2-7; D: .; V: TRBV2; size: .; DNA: TGTGCCAGCAGTGAGGGCAGGGTCCGACTAGACGAGCAGTACTTC; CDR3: CASSEGRVRLDEQYF
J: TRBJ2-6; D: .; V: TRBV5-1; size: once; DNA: TGCGCCAGCAGCTTGGAGCTAAGGGGATCCGGGGCCAACGTCCTGACTTTC; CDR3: CASSLELRGSGANVLTF
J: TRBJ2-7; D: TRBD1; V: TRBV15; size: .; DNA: TGTGCCACCAGCAGGGTGGGACAGGGGGCTACTAAGTCCTACGAGCAGTACTTC; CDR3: CATSRVGQGATKSYEQYF
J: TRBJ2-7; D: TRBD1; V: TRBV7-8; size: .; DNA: TGTGCCAGCAGCCAAGACAGGGGGCCGGCGTACTTC; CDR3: CASSQDRGPAYF
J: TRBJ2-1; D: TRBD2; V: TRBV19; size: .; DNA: TGTGCCAGTAGCCCCACTAGCGGGGGCAGAGATGAGCAGTTCTTC; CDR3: CASSPTSGGRDEQFF
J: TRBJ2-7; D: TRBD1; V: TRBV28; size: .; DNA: TGTGCCAGCAGTTTAATCCGGACAGGGGGCTACGAGCAGTACTTC; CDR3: CASSLIRTGGYEQYF
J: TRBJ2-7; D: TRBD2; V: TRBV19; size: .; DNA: TGTGCCAGTAGTAACAGCGGGGGCTCCTACGAGCAGTACTTC; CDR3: CASSNSGGSYEQYF
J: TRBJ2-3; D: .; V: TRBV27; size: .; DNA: TGTGCCAGCAGCCGGACAGGCACAGATACGCAGTATTTT; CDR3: CASSRTGTDTQYF
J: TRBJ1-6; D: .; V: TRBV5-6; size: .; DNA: TGTGCCAGCAGCGCACAGAGTAACACCCTCCACTTT; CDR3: CASSAQSNTLHF
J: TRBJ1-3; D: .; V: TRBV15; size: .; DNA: TGTGCCACCAGCATGTCTTTAGGAAACACCATATATTTT; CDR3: CATSMSLGNTIYF
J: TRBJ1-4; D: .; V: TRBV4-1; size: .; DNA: TGCGCCAGCAGCCCTTGGACAGACAGTGCAACTAATGAAAAACTGTTTTTT; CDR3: CASSPWTDSATNEKLFF
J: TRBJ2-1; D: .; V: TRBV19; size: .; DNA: TGTGCCAGTAGTATAGTCTCTACGAATGAGCAGTTCTTC; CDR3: CASSIVSTNEQFF
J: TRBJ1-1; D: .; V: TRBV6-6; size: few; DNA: TGTGCCAGCACCTTCCTCAGCGCTGAAGCTTTCTTT; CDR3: CASTFLSAEAFF
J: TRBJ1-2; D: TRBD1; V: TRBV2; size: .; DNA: TGTGCCAGCAGGGTAGGGACAGCCACACTGAACTATGGCTACACCTTC; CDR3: CASRVGTATLNYGYTF